The 16 T cell receptor beta chains below come from one sample, sequenced in a study of monozygotic twins with inflammatory bowel disease. From its re-call of the 5' RACE reads, TCRdb lists each CDR3 protein once, without DNA. This sample contains about 450,000 distinct CDR3 sequences. Sequenced input: blood. The source of these receptors is a human donor with ulcerative colitis or Crohn's disease, or a healthy co-twin of an affected twin (not recorded which).

The rearrangement uses TRBV6-1 and TRBJ2-5; TCRdb gives TRBD1 as the D gene, but with no DNA this cannot be confirmed. Germline CDR1 reads MNHNS; CDR2 reads SASEGT. The CDR3 runs to 13 residues. The CDR3 protein is CASSTSGMETQYF.

This chain connects TRBV4-1 to TRBJ2-3. Germline loops: CDR1 MGHRA, CDR2 YSYEKL. The CDR3 is 16 amino acids. CDR3 residues: CASSLNLGRGTDTQYF.

The chain uses TRBV9 and TRBJ2-3. CDR3 size: 14 residues. Germline V gives CDR1 SGDLS, CDR2 YYNGEE. CDR3 residues: CASSVVADEDTQYF.

The chain uses TRBV7-2 and TRBJ1-1; TCRdb's D call of TRBD1 is untestable without DNA. The CDR3 spans 18 residues. Per germline, CDR1 SGHTA and CDR2 FQGNSA. CDR3 amino acids: CASSLAGTGGYMNTEAFF.

The J gene is TRBJ2-1, the V gene TRBV29-1. CDR1 and CDR2 (germline): SQVTM, ANQGSEA. This CDR3 has 13 residues. This chain's CDR3 is CSVEDRVNNEQFF.

This rearrangement joins TRBV5-4 to TRBJ2-1; TCRdb designates TRBD2, a call that cannot be tested without DNA. The CDR3 is 16 amino acids. Germline CDR1 SGHNT, CDR2 YYREEE (reference sequence). This CDR3 reads CASSRTSGRSYNEQFF.

The V call is TRBV5-1, the J call TRBJ1-2; the TRBD1 assignment by TCRdb is unverifiable without DNA. The germline CDR1 and CDR2 sequences are SGHRS and YFSETQ. This CDR3 is built from 17 residues. CDR3 sequence reads: CASKTTGRLIINYGYTF.

This chain links TRBV6-2 or TRBV6-3 with TRBJ1-2; there is no DNA to check the TCRdb D call of TRBD1. The CDR3 covers 17 residues. Germline V lookup: CDR1 MNHEY, CDR2 SVGEGT. The CDR3 spells CASRGAGETGPLRGYTF.

This chain links TRBV6-5 with TRBJ1-1; TCRdb reports TRBD1, a call that lacks DNA to check it against. CDR1 MNHEY and CDR2 SVGAGI come from the germline V gene. CDR3 length: 13 amino acids. CDR3 loop: CASTARGGTEAFF.

The rearrangement uses TRBV5-1 and TRBJ2-1; TCRdb reports TRBD2, a call that lacks DNA to check it against. Germline assignment: CDR1 SGHRS and CDR2 YFSETQ. This CDR3 spans 16 amino acids. The CDR3 loop reads CASSSGTGTSGFKQFF. Filled out from reference TRBV5-1 and TRBJ2-1, the complete variable domain reads KAGVTQTPRYLIKTRGQQVTLSCSPISGHRSVSWYQQTPGQGLQFLFEYFSETQRNKGNFPGRFSGRQFSNSRSEMNVSTLELGDSALYLCASSSGTGTSGFKQFFGPGTRLTVL.

The chain links TRBV28 to TRBJ1-2. Germline CDR1 and CDR2: MDHEN and SYDVKM. CDR3 length: 13 amino acids. CDR3 in amino acids: CASSVQTLYGYTF.

The chain links TRBV7-6 to TRBJ2-1; there is no DNA to check the TCRdb D call of TRBD2. Germline-derived CDR1 and CDR2 are SGHVS and FNYEAQ. This CDR3 region has 15 residues. The CDR3 region is CASSPLRAEYNEQFF.

This chain joins TRBV5-1 and TRBJ2-5; the D call from TCRdb, TRBD2, cannot be confirmed without DNA. Germline V gene sequence: CDR1 SGHRS, CDR2 YFSETQ. CDR3 length equals 15 residues. CDR3 region: CASTLEGRYQETQYF.

The chain employs TRBV6-5 and TRBJ2-1. The CDR3 sequence is 13 residues long. Germline CDR1 reads MNHEY; CDR2 reads SVGAGI. The CDR3 is CASSYSPSNEQFF.

The V and J genes are TRBV29-1 and TRBJ2-7. The CDR3 runs to 11 residues. Looked up from germline, CDR1 is SQVTM and CDR2 is ANQGSEA. CDR3 loop: CSVYVDYEQYF.

The chain links TRBV20-1 to TRBJ2-2; checking the TCRdb D call of TRBD1 is not possible without DNA. Germline values: CDR1 DFQATT, CDR2 SNEGSKA (reference sequence). The CDR3 is 14 amino acids. The chain's CDR3 is CSVPGQGNTGELFF.